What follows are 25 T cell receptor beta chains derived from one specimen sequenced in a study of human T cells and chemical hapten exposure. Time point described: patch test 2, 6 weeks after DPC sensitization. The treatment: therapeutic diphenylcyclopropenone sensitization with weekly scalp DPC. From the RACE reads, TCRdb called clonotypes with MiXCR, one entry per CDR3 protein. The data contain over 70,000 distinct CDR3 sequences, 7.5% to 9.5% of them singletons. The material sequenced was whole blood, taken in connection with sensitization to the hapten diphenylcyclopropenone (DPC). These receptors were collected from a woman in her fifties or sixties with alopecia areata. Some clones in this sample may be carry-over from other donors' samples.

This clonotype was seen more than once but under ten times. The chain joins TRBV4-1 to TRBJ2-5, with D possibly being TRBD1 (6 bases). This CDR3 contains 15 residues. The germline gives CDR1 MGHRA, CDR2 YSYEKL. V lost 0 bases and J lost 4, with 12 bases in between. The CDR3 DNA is TGCGCCAGCAGCCAAGATTTGGGGGCCCCAGAGACCCAGTACTTC. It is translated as CASSQDLGAPETQYF.

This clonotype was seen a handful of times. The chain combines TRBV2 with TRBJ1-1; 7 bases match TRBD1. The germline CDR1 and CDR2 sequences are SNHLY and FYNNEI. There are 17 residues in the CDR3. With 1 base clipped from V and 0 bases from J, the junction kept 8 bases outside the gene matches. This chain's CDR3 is CASSEEGARVVNTEAFF. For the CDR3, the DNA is TGTGCCAGCAGTGAAGAGGGGGCGCGGGTTGTGAACACTGAAGCTTTCTTT.

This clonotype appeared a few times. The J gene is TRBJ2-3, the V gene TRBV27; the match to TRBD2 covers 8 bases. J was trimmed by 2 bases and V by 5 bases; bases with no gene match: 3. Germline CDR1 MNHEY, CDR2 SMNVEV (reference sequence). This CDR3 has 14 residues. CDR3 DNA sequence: TGTGCCAGCAGTCTGGGACTAGACACAGATACGCAGTATTTT. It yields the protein CASSLGLDTDTQYF.

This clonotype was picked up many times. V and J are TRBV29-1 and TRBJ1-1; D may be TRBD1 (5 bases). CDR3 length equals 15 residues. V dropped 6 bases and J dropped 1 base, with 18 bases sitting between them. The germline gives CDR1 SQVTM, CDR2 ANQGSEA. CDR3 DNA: TGCAGCGTCTCCAGACAGAAGGGGACGAACACTGAAGCTTTCTTT. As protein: CSVSRQKGTNTEAFF.

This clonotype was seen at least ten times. The CDR3: CASSVGQVKNTEAFF. The CDR3 DNA reads as TGTGCCAGCAGCGTGGGACAGGTCAAGAACACTGAAGCTTTCTTT. V gene TRBV6-6 combines with J gene TRBJ1-1, with TRBD1 matching over 8 bases. Germline loops: CDR1 MNHNY, CDR2 SVGAGI (reference sequence). There are 15 residues in the CDR3. V dropped 6 bases and J dropped 1; count of bases not matched to a gene: 7.

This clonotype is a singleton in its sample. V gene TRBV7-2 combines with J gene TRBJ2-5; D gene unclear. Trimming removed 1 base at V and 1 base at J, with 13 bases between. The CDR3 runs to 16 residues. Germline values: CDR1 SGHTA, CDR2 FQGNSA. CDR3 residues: CASSLGGNRFQETQYF. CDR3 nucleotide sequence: TGTGCCAGCAGCTTAGGGGGAAACAGATTCCAAGAGACCCAGTACTTC.

The CDR3 reads CASSQDSGGGEQFF. DNA for the CDR3: TGCGCCAGCAGCCAAGACAGCGGGGGAGGCGAACAGTTCTTC. This chain joins TRBV4-1 and TRBJ2-1; 8 nucleotides align to TRBD2. V lost 0 bases to trimming and J lost 13 bases; unmatched junction nucleotides: 8. CDR3 length: 14 residues. Germline values: CDR1 MGHRA, CDR2 YSYEKL.

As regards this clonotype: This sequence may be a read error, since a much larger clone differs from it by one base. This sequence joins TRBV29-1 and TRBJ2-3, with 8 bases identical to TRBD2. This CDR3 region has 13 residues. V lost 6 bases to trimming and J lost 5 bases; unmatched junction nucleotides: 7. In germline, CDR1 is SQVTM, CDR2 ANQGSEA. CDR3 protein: CSVAGGEVDTQYF. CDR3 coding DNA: TGCAGCGTCGCCGGGGGGGAAGTAGATACGCAGTATTTT.

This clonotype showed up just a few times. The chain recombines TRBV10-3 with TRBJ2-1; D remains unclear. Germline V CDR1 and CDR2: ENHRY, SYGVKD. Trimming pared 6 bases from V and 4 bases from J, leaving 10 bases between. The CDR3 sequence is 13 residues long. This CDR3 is CAIRRTEYNEQFF. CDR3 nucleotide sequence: TGTGCCATCAGGCGGACCGAATACAATGAGCAGTTCTTC.

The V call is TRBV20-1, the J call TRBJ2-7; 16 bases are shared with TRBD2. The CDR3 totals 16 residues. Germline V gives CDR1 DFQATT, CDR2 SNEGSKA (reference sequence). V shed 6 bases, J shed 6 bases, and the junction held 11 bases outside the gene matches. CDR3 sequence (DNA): TGCAGTGCCGCCGGGACTAGCGGGAGGGCCCGCGGCGAGCAGTACTTC. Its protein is CSAAGTSGRARGEQYF.

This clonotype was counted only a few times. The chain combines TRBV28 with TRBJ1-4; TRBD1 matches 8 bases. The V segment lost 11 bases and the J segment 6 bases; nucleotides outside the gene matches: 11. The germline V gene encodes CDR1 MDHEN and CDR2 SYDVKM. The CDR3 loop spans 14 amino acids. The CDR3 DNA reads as TGTGCCTCCTGTTATAGGACAGGGTATGAAAAACTGTTTTTT. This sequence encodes CASCYRTGYEKLFF.

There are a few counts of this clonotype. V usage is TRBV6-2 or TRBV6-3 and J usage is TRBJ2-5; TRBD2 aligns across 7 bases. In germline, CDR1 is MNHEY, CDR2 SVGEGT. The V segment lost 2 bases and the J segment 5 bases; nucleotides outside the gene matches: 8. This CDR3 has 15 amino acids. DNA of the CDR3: TGTGCCAGCAGTTACCGAACGGGAGGTATGGAGACCCAGTACTTC. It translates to CASSYRTGGMETQYF.

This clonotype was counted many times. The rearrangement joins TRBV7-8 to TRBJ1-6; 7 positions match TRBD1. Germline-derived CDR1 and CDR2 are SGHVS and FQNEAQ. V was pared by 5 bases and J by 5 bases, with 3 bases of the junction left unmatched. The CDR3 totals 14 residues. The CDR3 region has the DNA TGTGCCAGCAGCGCGGGACAGCATAATTCACCCCTCCACTTT. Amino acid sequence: CASSAGQHNSPLHF.

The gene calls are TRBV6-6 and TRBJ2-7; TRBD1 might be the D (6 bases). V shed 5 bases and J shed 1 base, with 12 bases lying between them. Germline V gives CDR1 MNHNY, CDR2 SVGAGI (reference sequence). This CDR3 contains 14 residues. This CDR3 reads CASSPGQWSYEQYF. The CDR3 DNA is TGTGCCAGCAGTCCAGGACAGTGGTCCTACGAGCAGTACTTC.

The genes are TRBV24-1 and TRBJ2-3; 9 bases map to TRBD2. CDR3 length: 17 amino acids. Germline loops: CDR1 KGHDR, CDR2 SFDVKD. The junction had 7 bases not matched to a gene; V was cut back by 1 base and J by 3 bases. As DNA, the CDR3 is TGTGCCACCAGTGATTTTGGGAGCGGGAGGTGGACAGATACGCAGTATTTT. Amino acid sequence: CATSDFGSGRWTDTQYF.

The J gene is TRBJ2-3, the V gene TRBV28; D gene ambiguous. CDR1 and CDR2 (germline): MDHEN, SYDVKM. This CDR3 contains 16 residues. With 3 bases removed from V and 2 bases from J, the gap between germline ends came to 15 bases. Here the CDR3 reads CASSFDLGRATDTQYF. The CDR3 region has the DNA TGTGCCAGCAGTTTCGACTTGGGTAGGGCCACAGATACGCAGTATTTT.

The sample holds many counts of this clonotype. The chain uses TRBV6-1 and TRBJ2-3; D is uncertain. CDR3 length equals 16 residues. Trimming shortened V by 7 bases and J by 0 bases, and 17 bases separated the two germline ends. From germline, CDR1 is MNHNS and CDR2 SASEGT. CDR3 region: CASIHADGPSTDTQYF. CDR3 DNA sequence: TGTGCCAGCATACATGCGGACGGCCCTAGCACAGATACGCAGTATTTT.

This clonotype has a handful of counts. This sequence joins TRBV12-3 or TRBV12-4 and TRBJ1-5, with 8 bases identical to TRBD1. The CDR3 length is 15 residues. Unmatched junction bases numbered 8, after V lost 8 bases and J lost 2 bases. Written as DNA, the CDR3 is TGTGCCAGCTGTAGGACAGGGTCCGGCAATCAGCCCCAGCATTTT. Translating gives CASCRTGSGNQPQHF.

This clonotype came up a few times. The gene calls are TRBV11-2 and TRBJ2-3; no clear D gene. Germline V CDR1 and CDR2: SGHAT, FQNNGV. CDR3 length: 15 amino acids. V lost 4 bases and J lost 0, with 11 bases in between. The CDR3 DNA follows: TGTGCCAGCAGCTCTCCGACAACTAGCACAGATACGCAGTATTTT. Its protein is CASSSPTTSTDTQYF.

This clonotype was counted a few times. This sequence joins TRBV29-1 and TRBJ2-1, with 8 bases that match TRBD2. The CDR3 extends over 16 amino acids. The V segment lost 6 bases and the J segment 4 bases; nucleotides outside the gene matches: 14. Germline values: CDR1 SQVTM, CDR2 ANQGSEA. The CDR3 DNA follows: TGCAGCGTCCCCGCCCGACTAGCGAGAGTTTACAATGAGCAGTTCTTC. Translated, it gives CSVPARLARVYNEQFF.

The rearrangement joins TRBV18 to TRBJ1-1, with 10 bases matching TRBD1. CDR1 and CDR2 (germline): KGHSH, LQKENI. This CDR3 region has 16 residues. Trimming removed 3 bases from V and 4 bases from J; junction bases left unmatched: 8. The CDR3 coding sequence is TGTGCCAGCTCACCCGGGACAGGGGTCCGGGGCACTGAAGCTTTCTTT. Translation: CASSPGTGVRGTEAFF.

CDR3 sequence reads: CASSLAGTSGTDTQYF. In nucleotides, the CDR3 is TGCGCCAGCAGCTTGGCCGGGACTAGCGGCACAGATACGCAGTATTTT. This chain uses TRBV5-1 with TRBJ2-3, with 10 bases lining up with TRBD2. V lost 0 bases to trimming and J lost 1 base; unmatched junction nucleotides: 2. Germline V lookup: CDR1 SGHRS, CDR2 YFSETQ. The CDR3 is made up of 16 amino acids.

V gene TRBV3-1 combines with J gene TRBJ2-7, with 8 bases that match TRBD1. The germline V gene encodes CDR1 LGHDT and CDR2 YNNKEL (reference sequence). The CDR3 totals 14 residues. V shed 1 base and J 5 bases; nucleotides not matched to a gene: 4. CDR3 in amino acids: CASSQGTGPHEQYF. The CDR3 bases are TGTGCCAGCAGCCAAGGGACAGGGCCACACGAGCAGTACTTC.

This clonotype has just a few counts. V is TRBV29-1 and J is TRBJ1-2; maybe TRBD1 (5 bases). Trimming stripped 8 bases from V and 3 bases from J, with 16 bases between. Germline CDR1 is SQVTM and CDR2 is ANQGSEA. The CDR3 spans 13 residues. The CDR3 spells CSYNPRVDYGYTF. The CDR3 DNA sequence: TGCAGCTACAACCCCAGGGTCGACTATGGCTACACCTTC.

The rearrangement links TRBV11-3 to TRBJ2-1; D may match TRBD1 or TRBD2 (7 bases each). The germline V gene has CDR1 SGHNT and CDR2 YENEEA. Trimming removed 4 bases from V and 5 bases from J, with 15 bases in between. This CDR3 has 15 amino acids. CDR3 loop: CASSWEGQTNNEQFF. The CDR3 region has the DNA TGTGCCAGCAGCTGGGAGGGACAGACCAACAATGAGCAGTTCTTC.